Shown below are 6 T cell receptor beta chains from a single sample sequenced in a study of Ad26.COV2.S vaccination and SARS-CoV-2 variants. Treatment: 19 received Ad26.COV2.S at low or high dose, single or two shots; roughly five received placebo; per-sample allocation not given. Sampling was performed 63 days after the first vaccine or placebo injection. Profiling relied on immunoSEQ multiplex PCR, and the TCRdb table lists in-frame clones only, not all of them. The table includes fewer than 400,000 clones, roughly 80% detected once. Here the sequenced sample was peripheral blood, taken in a trial of Ad26.COV2.S vaccine versus placebo. The receptors were sampled from a person between 18 and 60 years old who received the Ad26.COV2.S COVID-19 vaccine or a placebo.

The chain uses TRBV30 and TRBJ1-1, with D possibly TRBD1 on 6 matching bases. The CDR3 is 15 residues long. CDR1 is GTSNPN and CDR2 is SVGIG in the germline V gene (reference sequence). V lost 0 bases, J lost 0 bases, and 11 bases lay in between. CDR3 amino acids: CAWSVQGRLNTEAFF. Written as DNA, the CDR3 is TGTGCCTGGAGTGTCCAGGGGAGATTGAACACTGAAGCTTTCTTT.

The DNA of the CDR3 is TGTGCCAGCAGCTTATCCAGGTGGAGTTACAATCAGCCCCAGCATTTT. Translation gives CASSLSRWSYNQPQHF. This chain uses TRBV7-8 with TRBJ1-5, with D uncertain. The V gene lost 2 bases and the J gene lost 3 bases, with 14 bases spanning the gap. Germline CDR1 and CDR2: SGHVS and FQNEAQ. This CDR3 region has 16 residues.

The CDR3 spells CASSSGTLATNEKLFF. CDR3 in DNA: TGCGCCAGCAGCTCTGGGACCCTTGCAACTAATGAAAAACTGTTTTTT. J is TRBJ1-4 and V is TRBV5-1; TRBD1 is a possible D gene (5 bases). Trimming took 3 bases from V and 0 from J, leaving 12 bases between them. Germline V gives CDR1 SGHRS, CDR2 YFSETQ. This CDR3 spans 16 amino acids.

The chain recombines TRBV3-1 (or the pseudogene TRBV3-2) with TRBJ2-6; D might be TRBD2 (5 bases). Trimming took off 3 bases at V and 3 bases at J, with 15 bases between the two ends. Germline-derived CDR1 and CDR2 are LGHDT and YNNKEL (reference sequence). The CDR3 loop spans 17 amino acids. This chain's CDR3 is CASSHLKSGVGANVLTF. The CDR3 region has the DNA TGTGCCAGCAGCCACCTTAAATCCGGGGTTGGGGCCAACGTCCTGACTTTC.

The gene calls are TRBV14 and TRBJ2-1; D unclear. V lost 0 bases, J lost 0 bases, and 12 bases lay in between. The CDR3 contains 17 residues. Germline assignment: CDR1 SGHDN and CDR2 FVKESK. CDR3 coding DNA: TGTGCCAGCAGCCAAGATGTCCAGGTCCGCTCCTACAATGAGCAGTTCTTC. The encoded protein is CASSQDVQVRSYNEQFF.

The chain joins TRBV12-1 to TRBJ2-5; whether TRBD1, the table's D call, matches the DNA was not checked. TRBV12-1 is a documented pseudogene. The CDR3 spans 16 residues. This CDR3 is CASSFFYRGEIKTQYF. The CDR3 DNA sequence: TGTGCCAGCAGCTTTTTTTACAGGGGAGAGATAAAGACCCAGTACTTC.